The 9 T cell receptor beta chains below come from one sample, sequenced in a study of human T cells and chemical hapten exposure. TCRdb called the RACE reads again in MiXCR, with one record for every CDR3 protein. Among about 37,000 distinct CDR3 sequences listed, 5% to 7% were seen once. As for time point: patch test 1, 2 weeks after DPC sensitization. Sample treatment: therapeutic diphenylcyclopropenone sensitization with weekly scalp DPC. The starting material, unfractionated whole blood, was used for total RNA extraction. This specimen was whole blood, taken in connection with sensitization to the hapten diphenylcyclopropenone (DPC). The receptors derive from a woman under 40 with alopecia areata. Some clones in this sample may be carry-over from other donors' samples.

This clonotype was recorded at least ten times. The rearrangement links TRBV5-4 to TRBJ2-2, with D uncertain. This CDR3 contains 12 residues. CDR1 is SGHNT and CDR2 is YYREEE in the germline V gene (reference sequence). The V gene lost 4 bases and the J gene lost 8 bases, with 9 bases spanning the gap. DNA for the CDR3: TGTGCCAGCAGCCTCGGGCCAGGGGAGCTGTTTTTT. Amino acid sequence: CASSLGPGELFF.

This clonotype was recorded many times. The rearrangement links TRBV7-9 to TRBJ1-4; TRBD1 is a possible D gene (5 bases). CDR3 size: 16 residues. CDR1 is SEHNR and CDR2 is FQNEAQ in the germline V gene (reference sequence). V lost 3 bases, J lost 0 bases, and 11 bases lay in between. The CDR3 DNA is TGTGCCAGCAGCTTCGGGGGAGGGTCAACTAATGAAAAACTGTTTTTT. Its protein is CASSFGGGSTNEKLFF.

Comments on this clonotype: This may stem from a read error, because a much larger clone lies one nucleotide away. The J gene is TRBJ2-5, the V gene TRBV28, with TRBD1 matching over 11 bases. Germline CDR1 reads MDHEN; CDR2 reads SYDVKM. The CDR3 loop spans 16 amino acids. The J segment lost 3 bases and the V segment lost 5 bases, leaving 8 bases of the junction unmatched. As DNA, the CDR3 is TGTGCCAGCAGTATGGCCGGGACAGGGGGAAAAGAGACCCAGTACTTC. Translated: CASSMAGTGGKETQYF.

This clonotype was detected a few times. This rearrangement joins TRBV12-3 or TRBV12-4 to TRBJ2-7, with a possible D match to TRBD1 (5 bases). The V end lost 5 bases, the J end lost 4 bases, and 12 bases lay between the germline ends. The CDR3 has 13 amino acids. In DNA, the CDR3 is TGTGCCAGCAGTGTAGGGGCGCTTTACGAGCAGTACTTC. Amino acid sequence: CASSVGALYEQYF.

The sample holds many counts of this clonotype. CDR3: CASSLGQLHQPQHF. The CDR3 coding sequence is TGTGCCAGCAGCCTGGGACAGCTTCATCAGCCCCAGCATTTT. The rearrangement links TRBV28 to TRBJ1-5; 7 bases agree with TRBD1. The V and J ends lost 6 bases and 5 bases, in that order; junction bases with no gene match: 7. The CDR3 is 14 residues long. The germline V gene encodes CDR1 MDHEN and CDR2 SYDVKM.

This clonotype was seen repeatedly, ten times or more. This chain links TRBV6-2 or TRBV6-3 with TRBJ2-1; 12 bases are shared with TRBD2. V shed 7 bases, J shed 10 bases, and the junction held 14 bases outside the gene matches. The CDR3 has 16 amino acids. The germline V gene has CDR1 MNHEY and CDR2 SVGEGT. The CDR3 region is CASISALAGGPREQFF. As DNA, the CDR3 is TGTGCCAGCATCTCGGCGCTAGCGGGGGGGCCTCGAGAGCAGTTCTTC.

The chain links TRBV28 to TRBJ1-6; perhaps TRBD1 as D (6 bases). The germline V gene encodes CDR1 MDHEN and CDR2 SYDVKM. This CDR3 region has 14 residues. The ends were cut back, 6 bases at V and 3 bases at J, with 9 bases in the middle. CDR3: CASRGGGYNSPLHF. The CDR3 DNA follows: TGTGCCAGCAGAGGGGGGGGCTATAATTCACCCCTCCACTTT.

This clonotype has a count of ten or more. The rearrangement joins TRBV5-1 to TRBJ2-1; D gene unclear. CDR3 length: 13 amino acids. V was cut by 0 bases and J by 10 bases, with 11 bases left in between. Germline V gives CDR1 SGHRS, CDR2 YFSETQ. CDR3 loop: CASSLGLQNEQFF. The DNA of the CDR3 is TGCGCCAGCAGCTTGGGCCTGCAGAACGAGCAGTTCTTC. Together with reference TRBV5-1 and TRBJ2-1, the CDR3 gives the full variable domain: KAGVTQTPRYLIKTRGQQVTLSCSPISGHRSVSWYQQTPGQGLQFLFEYFSETQRNKGNFPGRFSGRQFSNSRSEMNVSTLELGDSALYLCASSLGLQNEQFFGPGTRLTVL.

This clonotype was observed at least ten times. This CDR3 is CASSLESTAKNIQYF. The CDR3 nucleotides read TGTGCCAGCAGCTTAGAGTCCACAGCCAAAAACATTCAGTACTTC. The chain uses TRBV7-2 and TRBJ2-4, with D hard to call. The CDR3 is made up of 15 amino acids. Trimming took off 1 base at V and 0 bases at J, with 7 bases between the two ends. Germline V CDR1 and CDR2: SGHTA, FQGNSA.